A selection of T cell receptor beta chains follows, all from one sample in a study of cytomegalovirus exposure and HLA in healthy donors. The table came from immunoSEQ multiplex PCR; TCRdb's copy has only in-frame clones and leaves some out. This sample carries fewer than 200,000 clones, 85% of them seen once, and the ten largest clones take roughly 15%. The sequencing input was PBMCs. Receptors originate from a man younger than 35 in good health and CMV-seropositive. The CDR3 runs from the conserved cysteine through the conserved F or W. Fields, in order: CDR3 protein, V gene.

CDR3: CASSTSGNTDTQYF; V: TRBV19
CDR3: CASSLWGGENEQFF; V: TRBV5-4
CDR3: CASSPLRAAQGATQYF; V: TRBV18
CDR3: CASSLTGAFPSTDTQYF; V: TRBV7-9
CDR3: CASSLRQAYEQYF; V: TRBV28
CDR3: CASSSAEGLVDTQYF; V: TRBV7-9
CDR3: CASSGLAGGSYNEQFF; V: TRBV18
CDR3: CASSLDRAYEQYF; V: TRBV5-1
CDR3: CAWSYRGLTEAFF; V: TRBV30
CDR3: CASSFGFSMNTEAFF; V: TRBV5-1
CDR3: CASSLPRDRGPYNEQFF; V: TRBV28
CDR3: CASSLLTKDYYGYTF; V: TRBV7-9
CDR3: CASSETGPNYGYTF; V: TRBV28